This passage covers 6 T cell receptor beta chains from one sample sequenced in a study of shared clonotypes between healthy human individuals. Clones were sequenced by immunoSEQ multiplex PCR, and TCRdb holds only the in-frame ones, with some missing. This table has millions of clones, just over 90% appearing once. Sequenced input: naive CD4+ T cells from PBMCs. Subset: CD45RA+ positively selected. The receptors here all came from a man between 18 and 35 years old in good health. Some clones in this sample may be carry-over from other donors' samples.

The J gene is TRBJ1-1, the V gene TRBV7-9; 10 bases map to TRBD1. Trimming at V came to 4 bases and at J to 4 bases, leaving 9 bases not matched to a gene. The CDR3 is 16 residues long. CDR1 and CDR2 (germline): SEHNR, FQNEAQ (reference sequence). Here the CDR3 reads CASSYLPGQGGTEAFF. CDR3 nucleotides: TGTGCCAGCAGCTACCTCCCAGGACAGGGGGGCACTGAAGCTTTCTTT.

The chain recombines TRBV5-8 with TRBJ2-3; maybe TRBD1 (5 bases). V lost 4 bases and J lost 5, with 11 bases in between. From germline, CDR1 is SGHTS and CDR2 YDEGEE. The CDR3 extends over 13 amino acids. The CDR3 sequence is CASSLRERDTQYF. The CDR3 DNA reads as TGTGCCAGCAGCCTCAGGGAAAGAGATACGCAGTATTTT. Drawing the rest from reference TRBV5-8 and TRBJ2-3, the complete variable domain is EAGVTQSPTHLIKTRGQQATLRCSPISGHTSVYWYQQALGLGLQFLLWYDEGEERNRGNFPPRFSGRQFPNYSSELNVNALELEDSALYLCASSLRERDTQYFGPGTRLTVL.

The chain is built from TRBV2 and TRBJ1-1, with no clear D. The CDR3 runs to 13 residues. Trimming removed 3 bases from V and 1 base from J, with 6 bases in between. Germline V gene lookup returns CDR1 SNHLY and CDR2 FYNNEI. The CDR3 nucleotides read TGTGCCAGCAGTGATGGCCCGAACACTGAAGCTTTCTTT. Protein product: CASSDGPNTEAFF.

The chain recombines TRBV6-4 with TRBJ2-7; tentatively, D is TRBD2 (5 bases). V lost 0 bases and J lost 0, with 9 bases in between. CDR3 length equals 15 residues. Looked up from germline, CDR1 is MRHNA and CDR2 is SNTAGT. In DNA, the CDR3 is TGTGCCAGCAGTGACTCTAGCGACCACTCCTACGAGCAGTACTTC. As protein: CASSDSSDHSYEQYF.

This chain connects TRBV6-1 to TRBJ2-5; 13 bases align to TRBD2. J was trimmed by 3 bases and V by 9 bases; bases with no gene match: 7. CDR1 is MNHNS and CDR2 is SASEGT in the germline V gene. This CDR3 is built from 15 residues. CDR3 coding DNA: TGTGCCAGGGGGACTAGCGGGATTATTAAAGAGACCCAGTACTTC. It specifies CARGTSGIIKETQYF.

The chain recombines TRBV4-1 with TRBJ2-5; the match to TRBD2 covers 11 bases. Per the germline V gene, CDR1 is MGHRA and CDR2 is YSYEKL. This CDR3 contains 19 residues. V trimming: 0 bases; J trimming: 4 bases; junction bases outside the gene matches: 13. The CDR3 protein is CASSQDGNSGRVGGETQYF. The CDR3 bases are TGCGCCAGCAGCCAAGATGGAAATAGCGGGAGGGTAGGTGGAGAGACCCAGTACTTC.